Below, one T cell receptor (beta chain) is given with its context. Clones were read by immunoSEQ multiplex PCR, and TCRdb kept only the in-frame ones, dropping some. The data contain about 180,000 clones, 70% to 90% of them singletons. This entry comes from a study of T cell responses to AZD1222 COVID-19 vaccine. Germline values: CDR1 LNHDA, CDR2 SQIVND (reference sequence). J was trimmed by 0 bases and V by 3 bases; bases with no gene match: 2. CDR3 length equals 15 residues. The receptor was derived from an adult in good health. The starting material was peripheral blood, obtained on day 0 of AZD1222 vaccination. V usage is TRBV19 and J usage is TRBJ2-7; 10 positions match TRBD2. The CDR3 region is CASSMLAGVSYEQYF. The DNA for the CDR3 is TGTGCCAGTAGTATGCTAGCGGGAGTCTCCTACGAGCAGTACTTC. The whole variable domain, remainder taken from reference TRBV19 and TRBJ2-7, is DGGITQSPKYLFRKEGQNVTLSCEQNLNHDAMYWYRQDPGQGLRLIYYSQIVNDFQKGDIAEGYSVSREKKESFPLTVTSAQKNPTAFYLCASSMLAGVSYEQYFGPGTRLTVT.